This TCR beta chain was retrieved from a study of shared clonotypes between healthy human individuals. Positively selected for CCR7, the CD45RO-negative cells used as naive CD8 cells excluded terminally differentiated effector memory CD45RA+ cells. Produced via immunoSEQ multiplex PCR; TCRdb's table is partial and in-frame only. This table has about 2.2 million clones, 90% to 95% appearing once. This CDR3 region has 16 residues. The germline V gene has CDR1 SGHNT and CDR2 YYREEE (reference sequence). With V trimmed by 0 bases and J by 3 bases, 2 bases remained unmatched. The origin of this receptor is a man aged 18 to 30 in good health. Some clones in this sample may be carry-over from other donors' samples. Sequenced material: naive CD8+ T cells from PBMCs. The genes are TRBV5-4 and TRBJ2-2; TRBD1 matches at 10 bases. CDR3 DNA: TGTGCCAGCAGCTTGGAGGGGACAGGGGACACCGGGGAGCTGTTTTTT. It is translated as CASSLEGTGDTGELFF.